The sequence of this T cell receptor beta chain was determined in a study of T cell responses to AZD1222 COVID-19 vaccine. Whole-study context: Samples with a second dose at about 4 or about 12 weeks were pooled together.

Produced via immunoSEQ multiplex PCR; TCRdb's table is partial and in-frame only. The repertoire holds about 84,000 clones, with approximately 90% as singletons. The CDR3 has 11 residues. CDR1 GTSNPN and CDR2 SVGIG come from the germline V gene (reference sequence). Deletions cut 3 bases from V and 7 bases from J, with 9 bases between. The TCR comes from an adult in good health. The starting material was peripheral blood, obtained on day 0 of AZD1222 vaccination. The gene calls are TRBV30 and TRBJ1-2; D remains unclear. The CDR3 here is CAWSPGSGYTF. CDR3 in DNA: TGTGCCTGGAGCCCGGGATCTGGCTACACCTTC.